Each of the 25 T cell receptor beta chains below was sequenced from the same sample in a study of response to subunit inactivated influenza vaccine. One entry per CDR3 protein, called by TCRdb with MiXCR from the RT-PCR reads. The sample has fewer than 800,000 distinct CDR3 sequences, more than 15% seen once. Material: PBMCs from blood, obtained roughly 12 days after vaccination. The receptors here all came from a man aged 45 to 65 who received an inactivated influenza vaccine.

The rearrangement links TRBV20-1 to TRBJ2-7, with 9 bases matching TRBD2. Germline CDR1 is DFQATT and CDR2 is SNEGSKA (reference sequence). This CDR3 region has 14 residues. Trimming took 6 bases from V and 4 from J; bases not matched to a gene: 10. CDR3 loop: CSAETSGSLYEQYF. The CDR3 DNA reads TGCAGTGCAGAGACTAGCGGAAGCCTTTACGAGCAGTACTTC.

This chain connects TRBV2 to TRBJ1-6; D is ambiguous. The germline V gene has CDR1 SNHLY and CDR2 FYNNEI. The V gene lost 6 bases and the J gene lost 8 bases, with 5 bases spanning the gap. The length of the CDR3 is 11 residues. The CDR3 DNA reads as TGTGCCAGCAGGACCGATTCACCCCTCCACTTT. Translation: CASRTDSPLHF.

This sequence joins TRBV12-5 and TRBJ2-1; 9 bases are a match to TRBD1. Germline loops: CDR1 LGHNT, CDR2 FRNRAP. The trim removed 1 base at V and 1 base at J, leaving 5 bases unmatched. The CDR3 consists of 17 residues. In nucleotides, the CDR3 is TGTGCTAGTGGTTTGGCACAACAGGGGGCTTCCTACAATGAGCAGTTCTTC. It codes for CASGLAQQGASYNEQFF. Full variable domain (remainder filled in from reference TRBV12-5 and TRBJ2-1): DARVTQTPRHKVTEMGQEVTMRCQPILGHNTVFWYRQTMMQGLELLAYFRNRAPLDDSGMPKDRFSAEMPDATLATLKIQPSEPRDSAVYFCASGLAQQGASYNEQFFGPGTRLTVL.

The chain carries TRBV28 and TRBJ2-7, with TRBD2 identical over 9 bases. Trimming took 5 bases from V and 5 from J; bases not matched to a gene: 13. CDR1 is MDHEN, CDR2 SYDVKM, per germline. This CDR3 region has 16 residues. The CDR3 DNA sequence: TGTGCCAGCAGTGGCTTTTTAGCGGGAGTCGCCCACGAGCAGTACTTC. Translation gives CASSGFLAGVAHEQYF.

In its sample, this clonotype was seen a few times. The chain has TRBV7-8 and TRBJ2-1, with 9 bases fitting TRBD2. The CDR3 is 15 amino acids. Looked up from germline, CDR1 is SGHVS and CDR2 is FQNEAQ. V trimming: 2 bases; J trimming: 7 bases; junction bases outside the gene matches: 6. The CDR3 sequence is CASSLMRGGRNEQFF. CDR3 DNA sequence: TGTGCCAGCAGCTTAATGCGGGGGGGCCGAAATGAGCAGTTCTTC.

Ten or more counts support this clonotype. V and J are TRBV28 and TRBJ2-1, with 9 positions matching TRBD2. V shed 7 bases and J 7 bases; nucleotides not matched to a gene: 5. Germline CDR1 and CDR2: MDHEN and SYDVKM. The CDR3 is made up of 13 amino acids. The CDR3 coding sequence is TGTGCCAGCAATAGCGGGAGTGGTAATGAGCAGTTCTTC. It yields the protein CASNSGSGNEQFF. Drawing the rest from reference TRBV28 and TRBJ2-1, the complete variable domain is DVKVTQSSRYLVKRTGEKVFLECVQDMDHENMFWYRQDPGLGLRLIYFSYDVKMKEKGDIPEGYSVSREKKERFSLILESASTNQTSMYLCASNSGSGNEQFFGPGTRLTVL.

This clonotype turned up a few times. The CDR3 region has the DNA TGTGCCAGCAGCTCTAGGGACAGGGGACATCACGTGCTGTTTTTT. Protein sequence: CASSSRDRGHHVLFF. The rearrangement joins TRBV7-3 to TRBJ2-2; TRBD1 aligns across 10 bases. The CDR3 spans 15 residues. Germline loops: CDR1 SGHTA, CDR2 FQGTGA. Losses at the gene ends were 4 bases for V and 13 bases for J; bases not matched to a gene: 12.

The chain has TRBV28 and TRBJ2-6; D is unresolved. This CDR3 is built from 19 residues. Germline V CDR1 and CDR2: MDHEN, SYDVKM. Deletions cut 3 bases from V and 0 bases from J, with 18 bases between. In DNA form, the CDR3 reads TGTGCCAGCAGTTTGGGTTCCGGCAGCTCAATCTCTGGGGCCAACGTCCTGACTTTC. Its translation is CASSLGSGSSISGANVLTF.

This clonotype was detected only a few times. The chain employs TRBV10-3 and TRBJ2-7; 10 nucleotides line up with TRBD1. J gave up 4 bases and V 4 bases, and 1 base lay outside the gene matches. The CDR3 contains 13 residues. Germline V gene lookup returns CDR1 ENHRY and CDR2 SYGVKD. The CDR3 loop is CAISGGQGYEQYF. CDR3 coding DNA: TGTGCCATCAGTGGGGGACAGGGGTACGAGCAGTACTTC.

V is TRBV2 and J is TRBJ2-2; D remains unclear. The CDR3 is made up of 18 amino acids. Germline V gene sequence: CDR1 SNHLY, CDR2 FYNNEI. With 5 bases removed from V and 5 bases from J, the gap between germline ends came to 24 bases. This CDR3 is CASSPLIVVGFGTGELFF. The CDR3 DNA reads as TGTGCCAGCAGTCCTTTAATCGTAGTGGGATTTGGGACCGGGGAGCTGTTTTTT.

At least ten counts were recorded for this clonotype. The gene calls are TRBV6-1 and TRBJ2-2; no clear D gene. V lost 6 bases, J lost 4 bases, and 12 bases lay in between. This CDR3 comprises 14 residues. Germline V gene sequence: CDR1 MNHNS, CDR2 SASEGT. CDR3 DNA: TGTGCCAGCAGACCAAAGCCGTCCACCGGGGAGCTGTTTTTT. Its translation is CASRPKPSTGELFF.

The J gene is TRBJ2-7, the V gene TRBV13, with D possibly being TRBD2 (5 bases). Germline loops: CDR1 PRHDT, CDR2 FYEKMQ (reference sequence). Trimming took 2 bases from V and 2 from J, leaving 19 bases between them. CDR3 size: 17 residues. CDR3 sequence (DNA): TGTGCCAGCAGCTTACCCCAGGCGGGCGCCGTGGCCTACGAGCAGTACTTC. Translated, it gives CASSLPQAGAVAYEQYF. The full variable domain, its missing parts supplied by reference TRBV13 and TRBJ2-7, is AAGVIQSPRHLIKEKRETATLKCYPIPRHDTVYWYQQGPGQDPQFLISFYEKMQSDKGSIPDRFSAQQFSDYHSELNMSSLELGDSALYFCASSLPQAGAVAYEQYFGPGTRLTVT.

This clonotype was recorded at least ten times. J is TRBJ2-1 and V is TRBV12-3 or TRBV12-4, with D tentatively TRBD2 (6 bases). The length of the CDR3 is 15 residues. With 5 bases removed from V and 8 bases from J, the gap between germline ends came to 19 bases. CDR3 amino acids: CASSPSPRLDDEQFF. Here the CDR3 DNA reads TGTGCCAGCAGTCCAAGCCCCAGACTAGATGATGAGCAGTTCTTC.

Only a few counts were recorded for this clonotype. The chain carries TRBV7-2 and TRBJ2-1, with D maybe TRBD2 (5 bases). Trimming shortened V by 6 bases and J by 9 bases, and 21 bases separated the two germline ends. Germline V CDR1 and CDR2: SGHTA, FQGNSA. The CDR3 covers 15 residues. The CDR3 protein is CASSPGRRAHLEQFF. The CDR3 DNA is TGTGCCAGCAGTCCAGGTCGGCGGGCCCACCTTGAGCAGTTCTTC.

V is TRBV3-1 and J is TRBJ2-3; TRBD2 agrees at 15 bases. The V gene's germline CDR1 is LGHDT and CDR2 YNNKEL (reference sequence). V lost 2 bases and J lost 4; bases outside the gene matches: 7. This CDR3 is built from 18 residues. CDR3 region: CASSQHGTSGGRADTQYF. CDR3 nucleotide sequence: TGTGCCAGCAGCCAACACGGGACTAGCGGGGGGCGTGCAGATACGCAGTATTTT.

This sequence joins TRBV6-5 and TRBJ2-6; D is perhaps TRBD1 (6 bases). CDR1 and CDR2 from the germline V gene are MNHEY and SVGAGI. V shed 1 base and J shed 0 bases, with 10 bases lying between them. This CDR3 has 17 amino acids. CDR3 residues: CASSYFGQSSGANVLTF. Here the CDR3 DNA reads TGTGCCAGCAGTTACTTCGGACAGTCCTCTGGGGCCAACGTCCTGACTTTC.

This clonotype was counted at least ten times. The chain uses TRBV18 and TRBJ2-7; D possibly matches TRBD1 or TRBD2 (6 bases each). With 1 base removed from V and 2 bases from J, the gap between germline ends came to 12 bases. The CDR3 has 15 residues. Germline V lookup: CDR1 KGHSH, CDR2 LQKENI. In nucleotides, the CDR3 is TGTGCCAGCTCACCACGGAGGGGGGACGCCTACGAGCAGTACTTC. Its protein is CASSPRRGDAYEQYF.

The gene calls are TRBV6-1 and TRBJ2-7; no firm D call. The germline V gene has CDR1 MNHNS and CDR2 SASEGT. Deletions cut 7 bases from V and 4 bases from J, with 20 bases between. The CDR3 contains 15 residues. The CDR3 bases are TGTGCCAGCAAGCTCACCCCGAGATCAGATTACGAGCAGTACTTC. Its protein product is CASKLTPRSDYEQYF.

This chain uses TRBV11-3 with TRBJ2-1, with a weak D call TRBD2 (6 bases). Germline loops: CDR1 SGHNT, CDR2 YENEEA. The germline V and J ends were trimmed by 0 bases and 0 bases, with 12 bases remaining between them. The CDR3 runs 17 residues. CDR3 in amino acids: CASSLDGSGSSYNEQFF. For the CDR3, the DNA is TGTGCCAGCAGCTTAGATGGTAGCGGCAGCTCCTACAATGAGCAGTTCTTC.

This clonotype was seen only a few times. CDR3 in amino acids: CASSDTRGNEQYF. The CDR3 nucleotides read TGCGCCAGCAGCGATACCAGAGGGAACGAGCAGTACTTC. The chain employs TRBV5-1 and TRBJ2-7; perhaps TRBD2 as D (5 bases). Germline values: CDR1 SGHRS, CDR2 YFSETQ. V lost 4 bases and J 5 bases, leaving 13 bases between the germline ends. The CDR3 loop spans 13 amino acids.

The gene calls are TRBV28 and TRBJ1-2; 8 positions match TRBD1. J was trimmed by 5 bases and V by 6 bases; bases with no gene match: 8. Germline V gene lookup returns CDR1 MDHEN and CDR2 SYDVKM. CDR3 length: 14 residues. CDR3 sequence reads: CASRLDRDRYGYTF. As DNA, the CDR3 is TGTGCCAGCAGACTGGACAGGGATCGGTATGGCTACACCTTC.

This clonotype was detected a few times. The chain is built from TRBV29-1 and TRBJ2-2; 9 bases are a match to TRBD1. The CDR3 is made up of 18 amino acids. Germline trimming cut 4 bases from V and 0 bases from J; bases unmatched to any gene: 12. Per germline, CDR1 SQVTM and CDR2 ANQGSEA. The CDR3 nucleotides are TGCAGCGTTGCCGGGACAGGGTCGCGCTTCACGAACACCGGGGAGCTGTTTTTT. This encodes CSVAGTGSRFTNTGELFF.

This clonotype was observed many times. The rearrangement joins TRBV12-3 or TRBV12-4 to TRBJ2-1; 14 bases line up with TRBD2. CDR3 length: 17 amino acids. V shed 3 bases, J shed 10 bases, and the junction held 11 bases outside the gene matches. The CDR3 DNA is TGTGCCAGCAGTTTTAGCGGGACTAGCGGGAGTAAGTACGAGCAGTTCTTC. Translation: CASSFSGTSGSKYEQFF.

The chain employs TRBV7-2 and TRBJ2-7; 9 bases fit TRBD2. This CDR3 comprises 14 residues. Germline assignment: CDR1 SGHTA and CDR2 FQGNSA. The ends lost 5 bases at V and 4 bases at J; junction bases unmatched: 6. This chain's CDR3 is CASSPTTSGYEQYF. In nucleotides, the CDR3 is TGTGCCAGCAGCCCTACAACTAGCGGGTACGAGCAGTACTTC.

Note on this clonotype: One junction end does not reproduce the germline sequence, and a read error may be involved. The CDR3 bases are TGTGCCTGCAGTTCCTCATCCGGGACAGTGAGCTCCTACAATGAGCAGTTCTTC. It is translated as CACSSSSGTVSSYNEQFF. The J gene is TRBJ2-1, the V gene TRBV2; 7 bases are shared with TRBD1. Germline V gives CDR1 SNHLY, CDR2 FYNNEI. The CDR3 spans 18 residues. Based on the CDR3 plus reference TRBV2 and TRBJ2-1, the full variable domain is EPEVTQTPSHQVTQMGQEVILRCVPISNHLYFYWYRQILGQKVEFLVSFYNNEISEKSEIFDDQFSVERPDGSNFTLKIRSTKLEDSAMYFCACSSSSGTVSSYNEQFFGPGTRLTVL.